This TCR beta chain appears in the sequencing data of a study of blood T cell repertoires in COVID-19. About the research overall: Samples came from the United States, Italy and Spain, spanning acute and convalescent COVID-19. T cells, B-cell-depleted T cells, or PBMCs supplied cDNA or gDNA.

Methods used by the authors: Amplification of reference gene primers provided the estimated nucleated cell counts. Measured with immunoSEQ multiplex PCR; TCRdb has only the in-frame clones, and not every one. V and J calls and clone size are as listed in that table; D and trimming were resolved from the DNA. The table has under 100,000 clones, 89% seen once. The material sequenced was peripheral blood. The source is a woman between 65 and 79 years old with acute or convalescent COVID-19.

The CDR3 DNA reads as TGTGCCACCAGTGACCACGAAGGGGGACAGCCCCAGCATTTT. Translating it yields CATSDHEGGQPQHF. The chain joins TRBV24-1 to TRBJ1-5, with a possible D match to TRBD1 (6 bases). Germline V gives CDR1 KGHDR, CDR2 SFDVKD. The V end was cut by 4 bases, the J end by 7 bases, with 13 bases between. This CDR3 contains 14 residues.